These 5 T cell receptor beta chains were all obtained from the same sample, sequenced in a study of blood T cell repertoires in COVID-19. Assay: immunoSEQ multiplex PCR; the TCRdb copy retains only in-frame clones and omits some. The data contain about 160,000 clones, under 85% of them singletons. What was sequenced was peripheral blood. The source is a man in his sixties or seventies with acute or convalescent COVID-19.

This chain links TRBV28 with TRBJ2-4, with TRBD1 matching 7 bases. Germline lookup yields CDR1 MDHEN and CDR2 SYDVKM. This CDR3 has 15 residues. V lost 6 bases, J lost 2 bases, and 7 bases stayed unmatched. The CDR3 loop reads CASSSGGLTKNIQYF. CDR3 coding DNA: TGTGCCAGCAGCTCAGGGGGTCTGACCAAAAACATTCAGTACTTC.

The rearrangement uses TRBV19 and TRBJ1-2; 7 nucleotides match TRBD1. Germline V lookup: CDR1 LNHDA, CDR2 SQIVND (reference sequence). Trimming cost V 6 bases and J 4 bases; bases outside gene matches: 8. This CDR3 is 14 amino acids long. This CDR3 reads CASRGGDRAYGYTF. The CDR3 DNA is TGTGCCAGTAGGGGTGGGGACAGAGCCTATGGCTACACCTTC.

This chain uses TRBV19 with TRBJ2-7; 8 bases are a match to TRBD1. There are 12 residues in the CDR3. CDR1 LNHDA and CDR2 SQIVND come from the germline V gene (reference sequence). Losses at the gene ends were 10 bases for V and 3 bases for J; bases not matched to a gene: 5. The CDR3 coding sequence is TGTGCCACCCGACAGGGGAACTACGAGCAGTACTTC. Amino acids: CATRQGNYEQYF.

The gene calls are TRBV6-5 and TRBJ2-3; perhaps TRBD2 as D (5 bases). The germline gives CDR1 MNHEY, CDR2 SVGAGI. V was trimmed by 8 bases and J by 1 base, leaving 13 bases between them. CDR3 length: 14 amino acids. CDR3 amino acids: CASGPKAGTDTQYF. The CDR3 DNA reads TGTGCCAGCGGACCTAAAGCGGGCACAGATACGCAGTATTTT.

The rearrangement uses TRBV7-2 and TRBJ2-7, with 13 nucleotides matching TRBD2. This CDR3 has 15 amino acids. V gave up 3 bases and J gave up 6 bases; unmatched junction bases: 5. The V gene's germline CDR1 is SGHTA and CDR2 FQGNSA. The CDR3 DNA is TGTGCCAGCAGCTTGAATGGACTAGCGGGAGTCGAGCAGTACTTC. This translates into CASSLNGLAGVEQYF.